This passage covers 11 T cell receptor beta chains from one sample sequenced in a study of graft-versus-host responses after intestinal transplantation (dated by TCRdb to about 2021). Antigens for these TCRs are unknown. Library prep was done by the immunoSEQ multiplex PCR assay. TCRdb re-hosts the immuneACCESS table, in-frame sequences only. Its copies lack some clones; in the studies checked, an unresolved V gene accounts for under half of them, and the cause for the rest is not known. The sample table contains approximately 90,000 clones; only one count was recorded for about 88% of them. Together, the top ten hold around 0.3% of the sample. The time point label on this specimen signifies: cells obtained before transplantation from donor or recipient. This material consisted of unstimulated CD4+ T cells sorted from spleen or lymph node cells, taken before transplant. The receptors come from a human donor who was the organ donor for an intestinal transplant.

The CDR3 DNA follows: TGCGCCAGCAGCCTCGTCGTTCTAGCGGGGGGAAACACAGATACGCAGTATTTT. It translates to CASSLVVLAGGNTDTQYF. The chain uses TRBV5-1 and TRBJ2-3; 11 bases line up with TRBD2. CDR3 size: 18 residues. With V trimmed by 4 bases and J by 2 bases, 12 bases remained unmatched. The germline V gene has CDR1 SGHRS and CDR2 YFSETQ.

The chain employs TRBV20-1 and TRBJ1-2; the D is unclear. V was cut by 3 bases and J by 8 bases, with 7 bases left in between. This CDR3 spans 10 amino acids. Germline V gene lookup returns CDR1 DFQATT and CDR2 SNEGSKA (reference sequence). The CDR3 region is CSASNSGYTF. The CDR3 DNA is TGCAGTGCTAGCAACTCCGGCTACACCTTC.

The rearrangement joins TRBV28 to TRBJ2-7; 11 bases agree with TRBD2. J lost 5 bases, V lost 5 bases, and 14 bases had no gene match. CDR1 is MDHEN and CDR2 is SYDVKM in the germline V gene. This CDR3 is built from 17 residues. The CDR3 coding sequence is TGTGCCAGCAGTACCGGGTTTTTACTAGCGGGAGCCAACGAGCAGTACTTC. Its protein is CASSTGFLLAGANEQYF. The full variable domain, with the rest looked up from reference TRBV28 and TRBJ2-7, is DVKVTQSSRYLVKRTGEKVFLECVQDMDHENMFWYRQDPGLGLRLIYFSYDVKMKEKGDIPEGYSVSREKKERFSLILESASTNQTSMYLCASSTGFLLAGANEQYFGPGTRLTVT.

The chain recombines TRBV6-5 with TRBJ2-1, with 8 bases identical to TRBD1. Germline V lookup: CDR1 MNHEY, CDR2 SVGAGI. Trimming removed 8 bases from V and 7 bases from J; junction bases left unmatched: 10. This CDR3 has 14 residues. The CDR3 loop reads CASAPQGVWNEQFF. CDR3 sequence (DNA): TGTGCCAGCGCCCCACAGGGGGTGTGGAATGAGCAGTTCTTC.

CDR3 nucleotide sequence: TGTGCCAGCAGCTTTCCAGGGCCCTCCTACGAGCAGTACTTC. Residues: CASSFPGPSYEQYF. The J gene is TRBJ2-7, the V gene TRBV7-9, with D maybe TRBD1 (5 bases). The CDR3 totals 14 residues. V shed 3 bases and J shed 0 bases, with 9 bases lying between them. CDR1 is SEHNR and CDR2 is FQNEAQ in the germline V gene (reference sequence).

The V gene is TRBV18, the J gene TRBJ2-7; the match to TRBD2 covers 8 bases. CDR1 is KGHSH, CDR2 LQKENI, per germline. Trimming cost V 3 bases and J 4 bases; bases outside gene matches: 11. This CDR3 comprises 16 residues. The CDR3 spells CASSPGLSGSWYEQYF. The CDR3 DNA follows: TGTGCCAGCTCACCCGGACTAAGCGGGAGTTGGTACGAGCAGTACTTC.

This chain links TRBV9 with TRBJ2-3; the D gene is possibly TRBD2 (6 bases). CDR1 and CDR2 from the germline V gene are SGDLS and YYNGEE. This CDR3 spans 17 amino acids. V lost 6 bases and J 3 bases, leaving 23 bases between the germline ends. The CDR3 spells CASNSGVGSDPTDTQYF. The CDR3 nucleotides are TGTGCCAGCAATAGCGGAGTCGGTAGCGATCCGACAGATACGCAGTATTTT.

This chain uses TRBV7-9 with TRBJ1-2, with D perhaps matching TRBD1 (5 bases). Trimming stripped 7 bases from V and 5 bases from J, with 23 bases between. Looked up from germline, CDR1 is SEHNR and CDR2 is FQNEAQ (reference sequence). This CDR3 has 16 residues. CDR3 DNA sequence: TGTGCCAGCATTCCGGACGGGGGAGCCCTCCCGTATGGCTACACCTTC. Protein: CASIPDGGALPYGYTF.

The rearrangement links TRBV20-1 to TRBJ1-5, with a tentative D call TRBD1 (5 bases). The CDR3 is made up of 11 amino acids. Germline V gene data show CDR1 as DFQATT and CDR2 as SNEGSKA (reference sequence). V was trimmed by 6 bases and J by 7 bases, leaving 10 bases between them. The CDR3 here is CSAGGKQPQHF. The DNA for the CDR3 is TGCAGTGCCGGGGGGAAGCAGCCCCAGCATTTT.

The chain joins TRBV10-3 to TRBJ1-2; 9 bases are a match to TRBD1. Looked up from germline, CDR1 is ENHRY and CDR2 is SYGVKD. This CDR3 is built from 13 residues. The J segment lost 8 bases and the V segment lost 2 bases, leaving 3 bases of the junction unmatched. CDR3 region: CAISETTGGGYTF. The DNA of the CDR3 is TGTGCCATCAGTGAGACGACAGGGGGGGGCTACACCTTC.

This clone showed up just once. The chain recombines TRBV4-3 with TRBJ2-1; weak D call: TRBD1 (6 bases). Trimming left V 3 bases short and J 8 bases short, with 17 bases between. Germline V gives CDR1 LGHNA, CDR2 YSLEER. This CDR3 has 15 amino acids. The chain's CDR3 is CASSHTGLTRDEQFF. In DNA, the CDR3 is TGCGCCAGCAGCCACACAGGGCTAACACGAGATGAGCAGTTCTTC.